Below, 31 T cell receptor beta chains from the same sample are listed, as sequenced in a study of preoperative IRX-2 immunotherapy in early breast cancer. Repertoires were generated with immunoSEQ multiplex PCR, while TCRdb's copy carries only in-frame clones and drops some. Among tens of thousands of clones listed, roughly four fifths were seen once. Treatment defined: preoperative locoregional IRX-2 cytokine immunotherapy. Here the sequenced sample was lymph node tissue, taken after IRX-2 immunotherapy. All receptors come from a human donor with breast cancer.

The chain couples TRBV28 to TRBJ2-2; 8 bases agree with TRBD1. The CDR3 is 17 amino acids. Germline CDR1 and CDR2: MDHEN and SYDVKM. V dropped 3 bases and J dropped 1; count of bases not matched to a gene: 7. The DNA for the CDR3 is TGTGCCAGCAGTTTCGAGACAGGGGTAGTGAACACCGGGGAGCTGTTTTTT. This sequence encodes CASSFETGVVNTGELFF. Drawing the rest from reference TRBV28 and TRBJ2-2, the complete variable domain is DVKVTQSSRYLVKRTGEKVFLECVQDMDHENMFWYRQDPGLGLRLIYFSYDVKMKEKGDIPEGYSVSREKKERFSLILESASTNQTSMYLCASSFETGVVNTGELFFGEGSRLTVL.

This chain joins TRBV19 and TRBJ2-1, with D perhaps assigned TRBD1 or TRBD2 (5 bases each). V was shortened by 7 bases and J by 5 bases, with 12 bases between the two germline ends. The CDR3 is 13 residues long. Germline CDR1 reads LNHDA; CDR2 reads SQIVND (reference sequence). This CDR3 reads CASKRGVNNEQFF. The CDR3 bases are TGTGCCAGTAAGAGGGGCGTAAACAATGAGCAGTTCTTC.

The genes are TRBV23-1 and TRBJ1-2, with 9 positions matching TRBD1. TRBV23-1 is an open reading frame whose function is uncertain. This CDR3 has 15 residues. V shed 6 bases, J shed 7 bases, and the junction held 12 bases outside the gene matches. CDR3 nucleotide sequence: TGCGCCAGCAGCCTTAGACAGGGGGGAATCGTTGGCTACACCTTC. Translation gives CASSLRQGGIVGYTF.

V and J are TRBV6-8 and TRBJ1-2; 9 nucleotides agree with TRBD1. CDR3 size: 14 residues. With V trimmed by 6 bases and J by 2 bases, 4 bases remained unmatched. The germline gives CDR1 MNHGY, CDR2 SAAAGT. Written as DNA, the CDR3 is TGTGCCAGCAGGGAACAGGGGGCCAACTATGGCTACACCTTC. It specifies CASREQGANYGYTF.

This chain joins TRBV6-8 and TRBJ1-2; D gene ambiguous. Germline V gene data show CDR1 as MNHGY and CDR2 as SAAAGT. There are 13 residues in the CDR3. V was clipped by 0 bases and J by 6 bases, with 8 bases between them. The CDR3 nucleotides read TGTGCCAGCAGTTACTCGGAAAAAGATGGCTACACCTTC. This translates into CASSYSEKDGYTF.

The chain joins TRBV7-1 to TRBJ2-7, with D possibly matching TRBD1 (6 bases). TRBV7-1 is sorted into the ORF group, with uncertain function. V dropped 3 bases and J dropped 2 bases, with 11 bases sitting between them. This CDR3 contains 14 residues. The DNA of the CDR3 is TGTGCCAGCAGCTCCGGGGACAAGACCTACGAGCAGTACTTC. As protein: CASSSGDKTYEQYF.

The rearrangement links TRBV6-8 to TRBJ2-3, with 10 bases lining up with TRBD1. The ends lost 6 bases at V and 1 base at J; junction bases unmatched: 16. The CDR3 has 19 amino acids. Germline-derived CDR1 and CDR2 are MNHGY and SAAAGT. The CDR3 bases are TGTGCCAGCAGGACCTCCGGGACAGGGGTCGAAAGCCGCACAGATACGCAGTATTTT. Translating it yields CASRTSGTGVESRTDTQYF.

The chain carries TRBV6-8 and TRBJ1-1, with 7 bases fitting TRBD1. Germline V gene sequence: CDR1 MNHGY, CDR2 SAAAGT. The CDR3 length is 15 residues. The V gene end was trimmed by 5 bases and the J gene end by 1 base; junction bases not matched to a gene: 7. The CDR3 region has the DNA TGTGCCAGCAGTGTTTCAACAGGGGCGAACACTGAAGCTTTCTTT. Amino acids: CASSVSTGANTEAFF.

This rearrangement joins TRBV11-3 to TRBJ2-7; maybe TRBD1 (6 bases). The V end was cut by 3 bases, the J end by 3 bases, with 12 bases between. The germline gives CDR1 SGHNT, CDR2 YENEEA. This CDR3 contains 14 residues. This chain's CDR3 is CASSFPGHRYEQYF. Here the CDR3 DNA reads TGTGCCAGCAGCTTCCCGGGACATCGCTACGAGCAGTACTTC. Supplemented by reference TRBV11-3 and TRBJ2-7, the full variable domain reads EAGVVQSPRYKIIEKKQPVAFWCNPISGHNTLYWYLQNLGQGPELLIRYENEEAVDDSQLPKDRFSAERLKGVDSTLKIQPAELGDSAVYLCASSFPGHRYEQYFGPGTRLTVT.

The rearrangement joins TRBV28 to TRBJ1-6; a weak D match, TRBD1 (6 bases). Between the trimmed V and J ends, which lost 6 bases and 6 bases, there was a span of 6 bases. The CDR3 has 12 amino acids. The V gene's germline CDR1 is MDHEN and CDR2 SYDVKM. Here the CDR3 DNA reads TGTGCCAGCAGGGACAGTAATTCACCCCTCCACTTT. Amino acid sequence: CASRDSNSPLHF.

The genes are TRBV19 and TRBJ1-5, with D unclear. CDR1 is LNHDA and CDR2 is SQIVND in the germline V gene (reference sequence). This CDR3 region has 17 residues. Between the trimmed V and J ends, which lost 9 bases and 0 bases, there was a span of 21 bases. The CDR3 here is CASRLTPDLYSNQPQHF. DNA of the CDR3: TGTGCCAGCAGGTTAACTCCAGACCTTTATAGCAATCAGCCCCAGCATTTT.

The CDR3 coding sequence is TGTGCCAGCAGGGACCGGGGATCCGGGAACACTGAAGCTTTCTTT. It encodes CASRDRGSGNTEAFF. The chain uses TRBV6-8 and TRBJ1-1, with D unclear. This CDR3 has 15 amino acids. The germline V gene encodes CDR1 MNHGY and CDR2 SAAAGT. V lost 6 bases to trimming and J lost 1 base, with 15 bases between them.

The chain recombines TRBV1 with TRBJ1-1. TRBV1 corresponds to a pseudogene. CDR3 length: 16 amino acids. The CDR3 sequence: CASSQAVSGVNTEAFF. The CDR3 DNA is TGCGCCAGCAGCCAAGCAGTGTCAGGAGTGAACACTGAAGCTTTCTTT.

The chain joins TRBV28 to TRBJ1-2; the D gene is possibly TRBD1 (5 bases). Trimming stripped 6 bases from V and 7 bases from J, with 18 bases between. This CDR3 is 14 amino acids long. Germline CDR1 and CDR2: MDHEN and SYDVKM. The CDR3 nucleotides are TGTGCCAGCAGACGCACCTGGGAGGGGACTGGCTACACCTTC. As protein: CASRRTWEGTGYTF.

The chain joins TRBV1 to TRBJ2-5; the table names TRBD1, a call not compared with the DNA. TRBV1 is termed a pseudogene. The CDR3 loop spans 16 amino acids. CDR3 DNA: TGCGCCAGCAGCCCCTTAAGAGGAGGGGGCGTAGAGACCCAGTACTTC. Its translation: CASSPLRGGGVETQYF.

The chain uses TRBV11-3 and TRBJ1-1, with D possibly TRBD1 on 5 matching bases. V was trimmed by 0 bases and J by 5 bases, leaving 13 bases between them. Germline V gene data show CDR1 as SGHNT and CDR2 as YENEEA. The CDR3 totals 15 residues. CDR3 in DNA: TGTGCCAGCAGCTTAGATAGGGTAAGGGGTACTGAAGCTTTCTTT. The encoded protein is CASSLDRVRGTEAFF.

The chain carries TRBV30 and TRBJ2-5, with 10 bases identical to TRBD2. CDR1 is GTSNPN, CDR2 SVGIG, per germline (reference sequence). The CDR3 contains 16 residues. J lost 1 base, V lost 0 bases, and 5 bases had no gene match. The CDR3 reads CAWSVGSSGGQETQYF. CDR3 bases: TGTGCCTGGAGTGTGGGGTCTAGCGGGGGCCAAGAGACCCAGTACTTC.

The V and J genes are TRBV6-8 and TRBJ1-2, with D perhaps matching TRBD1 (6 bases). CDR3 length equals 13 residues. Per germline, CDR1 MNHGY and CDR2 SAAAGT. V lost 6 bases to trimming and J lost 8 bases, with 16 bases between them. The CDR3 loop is CASSQSGALGYTF. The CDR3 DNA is TGTGCCAGCAGCCAATCGGGGGCATTAGGCTACACCTTC.

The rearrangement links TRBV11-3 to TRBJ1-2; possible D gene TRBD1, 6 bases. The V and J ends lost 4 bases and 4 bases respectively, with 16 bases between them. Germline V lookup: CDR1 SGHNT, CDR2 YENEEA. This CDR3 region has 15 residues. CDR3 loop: CASSYQAGDFYGYTF. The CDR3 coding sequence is TGTGCCAGCAGCTACCAGGCAGGGGACTTCTATGGCTACACCTTC.

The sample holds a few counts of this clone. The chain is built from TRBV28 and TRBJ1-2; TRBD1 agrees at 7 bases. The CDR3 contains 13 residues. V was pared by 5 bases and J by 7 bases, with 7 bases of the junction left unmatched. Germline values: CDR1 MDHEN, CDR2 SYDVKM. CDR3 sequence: CASSPGQAGGYTF. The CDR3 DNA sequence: TGTGCCAGCAGTCCCGGACAGGCCGGTGGCTACACCTTC.

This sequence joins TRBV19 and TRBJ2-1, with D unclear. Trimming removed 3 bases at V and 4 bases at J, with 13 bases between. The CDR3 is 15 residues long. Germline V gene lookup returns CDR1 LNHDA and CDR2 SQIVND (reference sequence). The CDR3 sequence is CASSIFKGSYNEQFF. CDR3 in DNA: TGTGCCAGTAGTATCTTTAAGGGCAGTTACAATGAGCAGTTCTTC.

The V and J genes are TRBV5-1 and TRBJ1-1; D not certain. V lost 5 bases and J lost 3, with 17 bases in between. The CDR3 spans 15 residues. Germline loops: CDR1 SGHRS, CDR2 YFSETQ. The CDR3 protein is CASRHNSFRDTEAFF. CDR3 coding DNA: TGCGCCAGCAGACATAACAGTTTCCGGGACACTGAAGCTTTCTTT.

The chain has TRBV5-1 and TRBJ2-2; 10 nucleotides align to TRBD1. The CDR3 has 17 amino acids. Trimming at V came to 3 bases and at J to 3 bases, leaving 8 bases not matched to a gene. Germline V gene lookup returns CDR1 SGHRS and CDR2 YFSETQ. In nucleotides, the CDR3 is TGCGCCAGCAGCTGGGAAGGGACAGGGGCCTACACCGGGGAGCTGTTTTTT. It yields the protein CASSWEGTGAYTGELFF.

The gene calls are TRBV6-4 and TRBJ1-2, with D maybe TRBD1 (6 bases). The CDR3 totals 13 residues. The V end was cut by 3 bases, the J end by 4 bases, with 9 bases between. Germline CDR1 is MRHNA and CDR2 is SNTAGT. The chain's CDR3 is CASSEGTIYGYTF. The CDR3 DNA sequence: TGTGCCAGCAGTGAAGGGACAATCTATGGCTACACCTTC.

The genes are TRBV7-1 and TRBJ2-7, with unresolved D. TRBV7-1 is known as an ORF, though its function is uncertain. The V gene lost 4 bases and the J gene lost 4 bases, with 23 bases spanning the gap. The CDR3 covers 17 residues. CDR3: CASSFVYFSGSGYEQYF. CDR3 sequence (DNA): TGTGCCAGCAGCTTCGTATATTTTTCGGGTTCTGGTTACGAGCAGTACTTC.

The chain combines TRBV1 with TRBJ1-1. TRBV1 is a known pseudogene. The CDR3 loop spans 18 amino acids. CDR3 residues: CASSRGPTRDAWNTEAFF. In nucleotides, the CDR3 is TGCGCCAGCAGCCGGGGTCCAACCCGGGACGCCTGGAACACTGAAGCTTTCTTT.

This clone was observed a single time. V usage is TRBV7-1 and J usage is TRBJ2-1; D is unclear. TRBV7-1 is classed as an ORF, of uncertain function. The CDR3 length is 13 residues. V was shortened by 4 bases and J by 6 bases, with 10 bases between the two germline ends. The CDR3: CASSLGWGNEQFF. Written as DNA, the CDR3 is TGTGCCAGCAGCTTAGGATGGGGCAATGAGCAGTTCTTC.

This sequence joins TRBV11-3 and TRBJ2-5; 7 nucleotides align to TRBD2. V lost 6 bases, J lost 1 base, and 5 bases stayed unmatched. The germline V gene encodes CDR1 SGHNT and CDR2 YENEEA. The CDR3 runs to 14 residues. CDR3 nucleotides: TGTGCCAGCAGGGAACCGGGGGGCCAAGAGACCCAGTACTTC. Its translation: CASREPGGQETQYF.

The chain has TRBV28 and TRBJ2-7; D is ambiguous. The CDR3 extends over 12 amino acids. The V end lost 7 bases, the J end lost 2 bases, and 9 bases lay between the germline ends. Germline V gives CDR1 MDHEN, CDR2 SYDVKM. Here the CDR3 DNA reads TGTGCCAGCAAAGCAGGAGCCTACGAGCAGTACTTC. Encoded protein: CASKAGAYEQYF.

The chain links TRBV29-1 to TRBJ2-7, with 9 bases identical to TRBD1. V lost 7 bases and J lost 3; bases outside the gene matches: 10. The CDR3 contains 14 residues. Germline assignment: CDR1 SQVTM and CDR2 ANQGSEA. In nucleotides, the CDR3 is TGCAGCGCTACTGGGGGGGACAGGGTCTACGAGCAGTACTTC. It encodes CSATGGDRVYEQYF.

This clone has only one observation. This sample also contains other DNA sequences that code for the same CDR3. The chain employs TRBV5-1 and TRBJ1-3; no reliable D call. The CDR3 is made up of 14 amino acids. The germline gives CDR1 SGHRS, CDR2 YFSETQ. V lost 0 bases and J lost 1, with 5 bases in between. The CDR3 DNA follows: TGCGCCAGCAGCTTGGGATCGTCTGGAAACACCATATATTTT. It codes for CASSLGSSGNTIYF. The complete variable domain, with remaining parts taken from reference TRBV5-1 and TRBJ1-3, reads KAGVTQTPRYLIKTRGQQVTLSCSPISGHRSVSWYQQTPGQGLQFLFEYFSETQRNKGNFPGRFSGRQFSNSRSEMNVSTLELGDSALYLCASSLGSSGNTIYFGEGSWLTVV.